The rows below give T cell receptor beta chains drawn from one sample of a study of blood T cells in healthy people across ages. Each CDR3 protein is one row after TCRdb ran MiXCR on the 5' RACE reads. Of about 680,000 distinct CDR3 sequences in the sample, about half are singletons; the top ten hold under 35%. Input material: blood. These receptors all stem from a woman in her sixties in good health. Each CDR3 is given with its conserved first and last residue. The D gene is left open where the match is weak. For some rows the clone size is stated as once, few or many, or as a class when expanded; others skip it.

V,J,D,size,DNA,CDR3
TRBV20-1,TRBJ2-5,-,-,TGCAGTGCTAGGGACTTCAGGGGAGTGGGCAATCAGCCCCAGCACTTC,CSARDFRGVGNQPQHF
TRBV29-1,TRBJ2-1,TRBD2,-,TGCAGCGTTGGGACTAGCGGGGCCAGCTCCTACAATGAGCAGTTCTTC,CSVGTSGASSYNEQFF
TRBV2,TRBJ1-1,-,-,TGTGCCAGCAGGGAGATGGACACTGAAGCTTTCTTT,CASREMDTEAFF
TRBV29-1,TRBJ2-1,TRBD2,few,TGCAGCGCCCCACTAGCGGGCCCCTACAATGAGCAGTTCTTC,CSAPLAGPYNEQFF
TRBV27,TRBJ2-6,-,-,TGTGCCAGCAGTTTACACACAGGGCTAGGGGCCAACGTCCTGACTTTC,CASSLHTGLGANVLTF
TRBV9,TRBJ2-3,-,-,TGTGCCAGCACCCGCGGACACTCGACAGATACGCAGTATTTT,CASTRGHSTDTQYF
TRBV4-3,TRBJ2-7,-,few,TGCGCCAGCAGCCAAAGCGTACAGCACGAGCAGTACTTC,CASSQSVQHEQYF
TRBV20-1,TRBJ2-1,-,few,TGCAGTGCTCTTACCCACAATGAGCAGTTCTTC,CSALTHNEQFF
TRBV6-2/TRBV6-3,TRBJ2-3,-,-,TGTGCCAGCAGTGCCAGACTAGAGGGATCAACAGATACGCAGTATTTT,CASSARLEGSTDTQYF
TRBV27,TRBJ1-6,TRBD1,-,TGTGCCAGCAGTTCCGGGACAGGCAAACCCCTCCACTTT,CASSSGTGKPLHF
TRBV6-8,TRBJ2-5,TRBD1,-,TGTGCCAGCAGTTACGGGGACAGGGCAGAGACCCAGTACTTC,CASSYGDRAETQYF
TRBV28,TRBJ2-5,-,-,TGTGCCACCCGGCGGGAGACCCAGTACTTC,CATRRETQYF
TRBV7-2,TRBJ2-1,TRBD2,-,TGTGCCAGCAGCATCTCCGGGACTAGCTTTCGGGGAAATGAGCAGTTCTTC,CASSISGTSFRGNEQFF
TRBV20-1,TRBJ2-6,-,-,TGCAGTGCTCCTGGGACTGCTGGGGCCAACGTCCTGACTTTC,CSAPGTAGANVLTF
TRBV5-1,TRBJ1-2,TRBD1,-,TGCGCCAGCAGCTTATCCGGGACAGGGTATGACTATGGCTACACCTTC,CASSLSGTGYDYGYTF
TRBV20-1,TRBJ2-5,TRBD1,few,TGCAGTGCTCCACCCTCCGGACAGGGTCTGGAGACCCAGTACTTC,CSAPPSGQGLETQYF
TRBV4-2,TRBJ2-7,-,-,TGTGCCAGCAGCCAAGGGAGAGGCCCACCCAACGAGCAGTACTTC,CASSQGRGPPNEQYF
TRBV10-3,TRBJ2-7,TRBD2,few,TGTGCCATCAGCGGGAGTAGCGGGCTCGCCTACGAGCAGTACTTC,CAISGSSGLAYEQYF
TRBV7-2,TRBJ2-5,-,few,TGTGCCAGCAGCGCGGACTGGGAGACCCAGTACTTC,CASSADWETQYF